What follows describes a single TCR beta chain. The sample is drawn from a study of control samples from healthy donors and cancer patients. The CDR3 totals 15 residues. Germline CDR1 LGHDT, CDR2 YNNKEL (reference sequence). V lost 4 bases and J lost 5; bases outside the gene matches: 6. The method was immunoSEQ multiplex PCR; TCRdb's version includes in-frame clones alone and lacks a portion of them. In the table there are 110,000 to 150,000 clones, around 85% of which are singletons. The clonotype comes from a woman in her thirties in good health. V usage is TRBV3-1 (or the pseudogene TRBV3-2) and J usage is TRBJ2-2; 8 nucleotides agree with TRBD2. Sequencing input: blood. CDR3: CASSPLLAATGELFF. The CDR3 region has the DNA TGTGCCAGCAGCCCATTACTAGCGGCGACCGGGGAGCTGTTTTTT.